What follows describes a single T cell receptor beta chain. The target antigen is unknown. This sample was taken from a study of cytomegalovirus exposure and HLA in healthy donors. The CDR3 sequence is 14 residues long. V lost 4 bases and J 5 bases, leaving 12 bases between the germline ends. Germline V lookup: CDR1 SGHKS, CDR2 YYEKEE (reference sequence). General observations from the study: The analysis excluded some indistinguishable V segments, including TRBV6-2 and TRBV6-3. At a 0.05 false discovery rate, a later analysis found over 15,000 TCR beta sequences to be associated with HLA alleles. Researchers counted roughly 160 TCR beta chains as cytomegalovirus-associated.

Primers: 60 Vbeta forward and 13 Jbeta reverse. The table came from immunoSEQ multiplex PCR; TCRdb's copy has only in-frame clones and leaves some out. The sample holds some 90,000 clones, roughly three quarters seen once. The source is a man in his forties in good health and CMV-seronegative. The sample consisted of PBMCs. The J gene is TRBJ2-2, the V gene TRBV5-5; D perhaps matches TRBD1 (6 bases). CDR3 sequence: CASSQRQDTGELFF. The CDR3 DNA reads as TGTGCCAGCAGCCAAAGACAGGATACCGGGGAGCTGTTTTTT.